This TCR beta chain comes out of a study of response to subunit inactivated influenza vaccine. Overall study findings and caveats: The authors suggested that few new T cells are recruited per seasonal influenza vaccination.

TCRdb reanalysed the RT-PCR reads using MiXCR and keeps one entry per CDR3 protein. The profile shows about 500,000 distinct CDR3 sequences, 16% of them singletons. This clonotype has a handful of counts. The antigen is not known. This CDR3 is 14 amino acids long. Trimming took 3 bases from V and 2 from J, leaving 11 bases between them. This specimen was CD4+ T cells sorted from PBMCs, taken 23 to 25 months after vaccination. V and J are TRBV12-3 or TRBV12-4 and TRBJ2-7; D might be TRBD2 (6 bases). This TCR derives from a man between 50 and 70 years old who received an inactivated influenza vaccine. The CDR3 sequence is CASSLRAGAYEQYF. DNA of the CDR3: TGTGCCAGCAGTTTGAGAGCGGGCGCCTACGAGCAGTACTTC.